This T cell receptor (beta chain) was profiled in a study of regulatory T cells in long-lasting Graves disease (dated by TCRdb to about 2021). A note on the overall study: In the newly diagnosed Graves' disease group, patients had been taking antithyroid drugs for less than 3 months. This study used TCR sequencing and RNA sequencing of peripheral blood to compare persistent Graves' disease patients against newly diagnosed Graves' disease patients. The study took place in China and was registered as a clinical trial. A total of some 35 samples underwent TCR sequencing, from roughly 13 patients with persistent Graves' disease and approximately 20 patients with newly diagnosed Graves' disease.

Receptor amplification or capture employed multiplex PCR. The sequencer listed for this sample is Illumina HiSeq 4000. CDR3 regions were amplified by Arm-PCR with iRepertoire HTBI primers to construct TCR beta libraries. Before sequencing, the PCR products went through gel purification. As for the original processing: Gene usage analysis of CDR3 amino acid clonotypes relied on the 62 TRBV and 13 to 15 TRBJ segments identified across samples. COPE and FqMerger were used to merge the filtered high-quality paired reads into contigs. BLAST was used to align contigs to IMGT TRBV, TRBD and TRBJ reference genes, and CDR3 was defined according to IMGT. Clonotypes above 0.1% frequency were classified as highly expanded clones. Repertoire diversity was measured by Shannon entropy, and V-J evenness by the Gini coefficient. Clonotypes shared by more than one individual were considered public. Clones were called with MiXCR by TCRdb after fastp trimmed the public reads at Q25, and only in-frame beta chains were retained. For every CDR3 protein sequence, its rows merge into one entry that carries the most common genes and DNA. Clone size and V and J calls follow TCRdb, not the original study. For this sample the table gives fewer than 350,000 distinct CDR3 sequences, of which about a sixth were detected only once. Of the sample, approximately 35% falls within the top ten clones.

Points the paper makes about the study in general: More public clonotypes were shared among persistent patients (approximately 3,000) than among newly diagnosed patients (just under 1,000). Persistent disease showed preferential use of TRBV28, TRBJ1-2 and TRBJ2-5, whereas newly diagnosed disease favored TRBV20-1 and TRBJ2-1. Persistent Graves' disease patients showed lower TCR Shannon entropy and fewer highly expanded clones than newly diagnosed patients, suggesting clonal expansion. The authors noted that the small sample size was a limitation that may lower accuracy. Only peripheral blood was studied, because thyroid tissue, the primary lesion, was inaccessible. Sequencing and analysis were restricted to the TCR beta chain.

The CDR1 and CDR2 encoded by the germline V gene are MDHEN and SYDVKM. Relative to germline, V is 3 bases shorter and J is 13 bases shorter, with 18 bases between their ends. There are 14 amino acids in the CDR3, from cysteine to phenylalanine inclusive. The entry retains the CDR3 DNA only, 42 bases that are in frame from base 1. A word on this clonotype: Its recognized antigen is unknown. The sample holds no much larger clone one base away, and base qualities are not on file.

This sample's time point label indicates: newly diagnosed GD, antithyroid drugs for less than 3 months. For both TCR sequencing and RNA sequencing, RNA was extracted from PBMCs in TRIzol. The diagnosis of Graves' disease was made according to American Thyroid Association guidelines. The patients came from an endocrinology department in Xi'an, China. Each patient gave approximately 10 milliliters of peripheral blood, collected in an EDTA anticoagulant tube. Ficoll Paque Plus density gradient separation was used to isolate PBMCs, and no further T cell sorting was performed. An Agilent 2100 Bioanalyzer and agarose gel were used to check RNA quality, while a NanoDrop 2000 measured RNA concentration.

The TCR was taken from a female donor with Graves disease. Sequencing was performed on peripheral blood mononuclear cells (PBMCs), taken at new diagnosis, from a patient treated with antithyroid drugs. This receptor chain uses TRBV28 and TRBJ1-4; a weak D assignment points to TRBD1 (6 bases agree). The nucleotides read TGTGCCAGCAGTTTCGGGGGCCCCCCGGAGGGACTGTTTTTT. The resulting protein is CASSFGGPPEGLFF.